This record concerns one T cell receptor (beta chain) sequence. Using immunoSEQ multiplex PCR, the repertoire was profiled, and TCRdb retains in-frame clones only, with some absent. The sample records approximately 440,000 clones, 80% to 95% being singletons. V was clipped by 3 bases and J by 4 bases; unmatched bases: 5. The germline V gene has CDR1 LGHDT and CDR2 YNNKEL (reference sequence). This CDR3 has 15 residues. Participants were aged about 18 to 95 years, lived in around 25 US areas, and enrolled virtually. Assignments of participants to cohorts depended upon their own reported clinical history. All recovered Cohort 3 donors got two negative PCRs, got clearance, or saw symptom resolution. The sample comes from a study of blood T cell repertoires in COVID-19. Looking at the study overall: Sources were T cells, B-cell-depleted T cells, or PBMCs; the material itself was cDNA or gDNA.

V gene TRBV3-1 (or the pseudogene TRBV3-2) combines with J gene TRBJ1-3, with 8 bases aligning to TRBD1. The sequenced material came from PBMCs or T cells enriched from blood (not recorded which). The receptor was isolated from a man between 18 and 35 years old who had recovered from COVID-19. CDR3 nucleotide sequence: TGTGCCAGCAGCCAGAACAGGGGGTTAGGAAACACCATATATTTT. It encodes CASSQNRGLGNTIYF.